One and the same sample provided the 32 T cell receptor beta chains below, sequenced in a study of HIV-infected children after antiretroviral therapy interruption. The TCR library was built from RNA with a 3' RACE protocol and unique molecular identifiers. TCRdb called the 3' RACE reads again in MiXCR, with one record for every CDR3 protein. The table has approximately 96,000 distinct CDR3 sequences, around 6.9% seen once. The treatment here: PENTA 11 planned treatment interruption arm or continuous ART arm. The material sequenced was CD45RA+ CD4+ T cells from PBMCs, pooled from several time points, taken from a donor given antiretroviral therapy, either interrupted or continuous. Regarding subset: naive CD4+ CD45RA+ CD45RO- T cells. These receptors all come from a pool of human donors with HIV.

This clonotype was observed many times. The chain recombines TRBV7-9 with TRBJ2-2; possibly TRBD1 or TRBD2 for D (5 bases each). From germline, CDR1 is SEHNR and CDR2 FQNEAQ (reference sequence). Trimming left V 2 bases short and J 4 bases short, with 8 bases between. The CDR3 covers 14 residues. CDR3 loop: CASSLNGATGELFF. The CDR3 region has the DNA TGTGCCAGCAGCTTAAACGGGGCCACCGGGGAGCTGTTTTTT.

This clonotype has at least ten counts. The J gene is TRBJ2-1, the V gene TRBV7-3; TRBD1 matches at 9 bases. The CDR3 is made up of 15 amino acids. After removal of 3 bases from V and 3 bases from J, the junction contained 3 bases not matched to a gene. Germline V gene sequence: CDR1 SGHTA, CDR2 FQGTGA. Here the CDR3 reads CASSLAGQGYNEQFF. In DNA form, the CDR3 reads TGTGCCAGCAGCTTGGCGGGACAGGGCTACAATGAGCAGTTCTTC.

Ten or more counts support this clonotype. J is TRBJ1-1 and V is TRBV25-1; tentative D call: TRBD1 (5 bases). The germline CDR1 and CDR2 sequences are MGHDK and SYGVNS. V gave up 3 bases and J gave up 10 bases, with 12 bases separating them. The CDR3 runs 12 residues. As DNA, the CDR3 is TGTGCCAGCAGTGATTTTGTCCAGGGAGCTTTCTTT. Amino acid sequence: CASSDFVQGAFF.

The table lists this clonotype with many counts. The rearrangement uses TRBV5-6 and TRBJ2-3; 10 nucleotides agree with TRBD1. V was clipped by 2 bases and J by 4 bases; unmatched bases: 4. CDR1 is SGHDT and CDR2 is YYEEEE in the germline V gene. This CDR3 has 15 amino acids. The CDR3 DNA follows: TGTGCCAGCAGCTTACGGACAGGGGGGGCAGATACGCAGTATTTT. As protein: CASSLRTGGADTQYF.

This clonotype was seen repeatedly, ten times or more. Here the CDR3 reads CASSLGLAAPYEQYF. DNA for the CDR3: TGTGCCAGCAGCTTGGGACTAGCGGCCCCCTACGAGCAGTACTTC. The chain is built from TRBV11-2 and TRBJ2-7; 11 nucleotides match TRBD2. CDR1 is SGHAT, CDR2 FQNNGV, per germline. Trimming took 3 bases from V and 2 from J; bases not matched to a gene: 3. The CDR3 sequence is 15 residues long.

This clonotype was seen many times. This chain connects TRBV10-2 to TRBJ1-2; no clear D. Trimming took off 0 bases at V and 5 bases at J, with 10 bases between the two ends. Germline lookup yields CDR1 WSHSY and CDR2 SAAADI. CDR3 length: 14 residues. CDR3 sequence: CASSESLGWYGYTF. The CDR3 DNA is TGCGCCAGCAGTGAGTCGCTGGGGTGGTATGGCTACACCTTC.

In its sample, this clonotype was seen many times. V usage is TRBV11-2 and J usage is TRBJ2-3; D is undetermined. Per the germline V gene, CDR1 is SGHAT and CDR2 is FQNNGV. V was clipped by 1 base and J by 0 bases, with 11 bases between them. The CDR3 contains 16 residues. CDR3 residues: CASSLGYGTSTDTQYF. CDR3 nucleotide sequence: TGTGCCAGCAGCTTAGGTTATGGAACTAGCACAGATACGCAGTATTTT.

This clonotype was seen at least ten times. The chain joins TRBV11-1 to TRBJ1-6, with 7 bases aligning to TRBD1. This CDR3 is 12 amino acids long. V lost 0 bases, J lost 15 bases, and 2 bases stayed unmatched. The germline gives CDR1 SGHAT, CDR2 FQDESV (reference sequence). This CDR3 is CASSLAGTDLHF. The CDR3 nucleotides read TGTGCCAGCAGCTTAGCGGGGACAGACCTCCACTTT.

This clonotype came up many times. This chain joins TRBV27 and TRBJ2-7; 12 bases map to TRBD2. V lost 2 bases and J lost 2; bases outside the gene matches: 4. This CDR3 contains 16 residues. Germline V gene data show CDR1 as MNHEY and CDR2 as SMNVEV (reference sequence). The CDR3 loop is CASSLTSGRYPYEQYF. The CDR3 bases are TGTGCCAGCAGTTTAACTAGCGGGAGGTATCCCTACGAGCAGTACTTC.

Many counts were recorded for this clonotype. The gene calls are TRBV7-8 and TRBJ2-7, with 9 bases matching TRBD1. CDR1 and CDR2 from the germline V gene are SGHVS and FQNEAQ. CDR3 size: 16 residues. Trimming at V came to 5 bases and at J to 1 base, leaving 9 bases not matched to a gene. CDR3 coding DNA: TGTGCCAGCAGCGCCCTCCGGGACAGGGCTTCCTACGAGCAGTACTTC. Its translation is CASSALRDRASYEQYF.

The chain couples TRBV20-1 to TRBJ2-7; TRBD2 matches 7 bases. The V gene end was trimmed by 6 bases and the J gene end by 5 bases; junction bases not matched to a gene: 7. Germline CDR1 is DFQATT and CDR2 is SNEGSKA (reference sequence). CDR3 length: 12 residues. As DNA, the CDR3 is TGCAGTGCAAGGTCTACTAGCGACGAGCAGTACTTC. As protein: CSARSTSDEQYF.

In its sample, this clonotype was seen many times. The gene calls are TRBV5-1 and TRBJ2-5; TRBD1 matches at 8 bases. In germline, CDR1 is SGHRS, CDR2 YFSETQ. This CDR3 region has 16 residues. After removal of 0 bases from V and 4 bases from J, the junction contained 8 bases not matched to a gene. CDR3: CASSLEGRGHGETQYF. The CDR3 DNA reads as TGCGCCAGCAGCTTGGAGGGCAGGGGGCATGGAGAGACCCAGTACTTC. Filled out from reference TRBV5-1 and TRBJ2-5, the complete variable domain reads KAGVTQTPRYLIKTRGQQVTLSCSPISGHRSVSWYQQTPGQGLQFLFEYFSETQRNKGNFPGRFSGRQFSNSRSEMNVSTLELGDSALYLCASSLEGRGHGETQYFGPGTRLLVL.

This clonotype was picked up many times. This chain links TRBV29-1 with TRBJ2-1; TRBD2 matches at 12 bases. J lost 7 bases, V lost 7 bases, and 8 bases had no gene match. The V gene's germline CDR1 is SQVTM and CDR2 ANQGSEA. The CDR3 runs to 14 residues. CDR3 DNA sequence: TGCAGCGCCGGCGGACTAGCGGGGATGAATGAGCAGTTCTTC. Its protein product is CSAGGLAGMNEQFF.

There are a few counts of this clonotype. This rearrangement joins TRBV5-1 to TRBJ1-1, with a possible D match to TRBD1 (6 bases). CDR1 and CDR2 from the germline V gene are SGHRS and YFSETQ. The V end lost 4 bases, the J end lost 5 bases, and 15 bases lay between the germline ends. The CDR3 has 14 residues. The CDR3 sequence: CASSPPGVRTEAFF. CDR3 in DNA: TGCGCCAGCAGCCCACCAGGGGTTAGGACTGAAGCTTTCTTT.

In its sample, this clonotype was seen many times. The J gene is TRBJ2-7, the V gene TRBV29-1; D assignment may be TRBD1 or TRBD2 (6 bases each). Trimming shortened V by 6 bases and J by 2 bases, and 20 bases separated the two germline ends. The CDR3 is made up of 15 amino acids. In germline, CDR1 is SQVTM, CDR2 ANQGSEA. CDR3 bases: TGCAGCGTCCACACCCGGGGGCCCGAAACCTACGAGCAGTACTTC. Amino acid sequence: CSVHTRGPETYEQYF.

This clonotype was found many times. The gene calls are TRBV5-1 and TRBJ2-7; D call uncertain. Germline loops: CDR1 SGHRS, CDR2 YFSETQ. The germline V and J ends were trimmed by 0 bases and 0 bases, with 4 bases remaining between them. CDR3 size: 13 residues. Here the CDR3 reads CASSLASSYEQYF. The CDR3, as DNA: TGCGCCAGCAGCTTGGCTAGCTCCTACGAGCAGTACTTC.

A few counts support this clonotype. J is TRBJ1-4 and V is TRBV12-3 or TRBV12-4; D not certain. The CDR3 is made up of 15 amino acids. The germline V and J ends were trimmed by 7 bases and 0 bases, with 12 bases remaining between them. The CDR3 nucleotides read TGTGCCAGCACTTCCCACCGCGCAACTAATGAAAAACTGTTTTTT. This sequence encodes CASTSHRATNEKLFF.

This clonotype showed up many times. CDR3 protein: CASSYRGVGGTDNEQFF. The DNA of the CDR3 is TGTGCCAGCAGTTACCGTGGTGTAGGCGGGACCGACAATGAGCAGTTCTTC. The chain combines TRBV6-2 or TRBV6-3 with TRBJ2-1; maybe TRBD2 (6 bases). V was shortened by 2 bases and J by 5 bases, with 19 bases between the two germline ends. This CDR3 comprises 17 residues. Germline CDR1 MNHEY, CDR2 SVGEGT.

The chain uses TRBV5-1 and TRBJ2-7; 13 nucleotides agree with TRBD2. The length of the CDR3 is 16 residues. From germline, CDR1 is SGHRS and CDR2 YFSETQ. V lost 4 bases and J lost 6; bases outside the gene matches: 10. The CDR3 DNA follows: TGCGCCAGCAGCATCGGCGGACTAGCGGGAGCCATCGAGCAGTACTTC. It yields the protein CASSIGGLAGAIEQYF.

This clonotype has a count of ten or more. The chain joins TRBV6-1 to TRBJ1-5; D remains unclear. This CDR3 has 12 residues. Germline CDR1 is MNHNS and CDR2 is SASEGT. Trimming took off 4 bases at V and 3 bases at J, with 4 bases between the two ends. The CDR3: CASSVLNQPQHF. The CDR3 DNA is TGTGCCAGCAGTGTACTCAATCAGCCCCAGCATTTT.

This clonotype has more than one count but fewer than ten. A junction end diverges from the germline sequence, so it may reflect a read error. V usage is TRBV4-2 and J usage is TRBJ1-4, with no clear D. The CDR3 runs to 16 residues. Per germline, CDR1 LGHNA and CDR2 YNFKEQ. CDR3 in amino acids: CASSQVSPGEREKLFF. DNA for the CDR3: TGCGCCAGCAGCCAAGTTTCCCCTGGGGAGAGGGAAAAACTGTTTTTT.

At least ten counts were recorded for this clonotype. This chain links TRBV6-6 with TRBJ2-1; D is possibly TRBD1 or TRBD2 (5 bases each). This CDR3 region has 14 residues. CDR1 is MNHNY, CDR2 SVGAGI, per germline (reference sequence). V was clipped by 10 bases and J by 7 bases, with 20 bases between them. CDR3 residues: CANAESQGANEQFF. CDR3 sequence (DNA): TGTGCCAACGCGGAAAGCCAGGGAGCAAATGAGCAGTTCTTC.

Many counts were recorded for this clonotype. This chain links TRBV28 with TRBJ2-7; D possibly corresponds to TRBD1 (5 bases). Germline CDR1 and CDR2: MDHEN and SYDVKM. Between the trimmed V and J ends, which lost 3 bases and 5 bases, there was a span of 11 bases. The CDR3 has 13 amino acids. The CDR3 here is CASSLPGHNEQYF. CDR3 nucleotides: TGTGCCAGCAGTTTGCCAGGGCACAACGAGCAGTACTTC.

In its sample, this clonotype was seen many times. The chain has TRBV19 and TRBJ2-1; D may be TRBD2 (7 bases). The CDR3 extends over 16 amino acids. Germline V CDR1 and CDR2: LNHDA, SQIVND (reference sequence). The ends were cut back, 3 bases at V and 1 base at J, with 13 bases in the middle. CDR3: CASSIEGGRSYNEQFF. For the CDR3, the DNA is TGTGCCAGTAGTATTGAGGGGGGGCGTTCCTACAATGAGCAGTTCTTC.

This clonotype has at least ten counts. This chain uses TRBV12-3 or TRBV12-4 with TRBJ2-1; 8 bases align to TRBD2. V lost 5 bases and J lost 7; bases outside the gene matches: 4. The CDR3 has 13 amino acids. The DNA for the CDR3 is TGTGCCAGCAGTGCGGGGGGAGGGAATGAGCAGTTCTTC. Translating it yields CASSAGGGNEQFF.

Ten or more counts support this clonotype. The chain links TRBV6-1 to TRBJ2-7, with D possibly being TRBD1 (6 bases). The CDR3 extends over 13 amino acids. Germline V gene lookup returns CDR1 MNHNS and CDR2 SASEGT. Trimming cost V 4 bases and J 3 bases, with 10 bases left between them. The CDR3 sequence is CASSVGQHYEQYF. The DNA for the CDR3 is TGTGCCAGCAGTGTCGGACAGCACTACGAGCAGTACTTC.

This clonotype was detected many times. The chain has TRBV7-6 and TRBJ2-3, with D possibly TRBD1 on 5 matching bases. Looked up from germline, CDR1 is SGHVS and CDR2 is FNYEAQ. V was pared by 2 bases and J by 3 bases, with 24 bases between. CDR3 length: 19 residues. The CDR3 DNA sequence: TGTGCCAGCAGCTTATACCCGGCCGATCAGGGCGTAAGAACAGATACGCAGTATTTT. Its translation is CASSLYPADQGVRTDTQYF.

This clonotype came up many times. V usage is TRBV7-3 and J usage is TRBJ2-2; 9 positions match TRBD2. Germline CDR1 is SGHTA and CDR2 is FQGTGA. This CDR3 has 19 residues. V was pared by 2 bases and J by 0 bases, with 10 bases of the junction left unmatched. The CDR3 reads CASSLEGGGRGTNTGELFF. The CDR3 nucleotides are TGTGCCAGCAGCTTAGAAGGTGGCGGGAGGGGGACGAACACCGGGGAGCTGTTTTTT.

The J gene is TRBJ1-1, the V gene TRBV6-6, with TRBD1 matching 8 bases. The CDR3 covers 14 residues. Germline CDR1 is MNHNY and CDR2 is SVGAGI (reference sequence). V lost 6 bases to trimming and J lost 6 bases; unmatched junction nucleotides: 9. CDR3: CASSRTGGRAEAFF. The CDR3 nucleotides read TGTGCCAGCAGCAGAACAGGGGGGAGGGCTGAAGCTTTCTTT.

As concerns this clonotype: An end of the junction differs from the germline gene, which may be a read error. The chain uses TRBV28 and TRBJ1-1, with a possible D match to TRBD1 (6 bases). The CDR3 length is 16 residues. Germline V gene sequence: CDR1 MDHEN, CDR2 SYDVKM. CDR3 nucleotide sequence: TGTGCCTGCAGTGCATACAGGGAATTGATTAACACTGAAGCTTTCTTT. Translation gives CACSAYRELINTEAFF.

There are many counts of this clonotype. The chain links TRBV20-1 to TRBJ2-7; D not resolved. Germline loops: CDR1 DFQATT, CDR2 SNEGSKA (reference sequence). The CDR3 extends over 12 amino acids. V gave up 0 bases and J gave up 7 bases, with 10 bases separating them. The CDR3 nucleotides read TGCAGTGCTAGAGAAGGCTTGGAAGAGCAGTACTTC. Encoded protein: CSAREGLEEQYF.

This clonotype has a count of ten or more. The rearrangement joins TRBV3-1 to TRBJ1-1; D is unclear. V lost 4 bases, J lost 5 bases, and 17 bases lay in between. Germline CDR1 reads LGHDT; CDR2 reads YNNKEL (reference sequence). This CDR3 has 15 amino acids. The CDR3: CASSPPRARVTEAFF. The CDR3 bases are TGTGCCAGCAGCCCCCCTAGGGCGAGAGTGACTGAAGCTTTCTTT.